Below are 17 T cell receptor beta chains sequenced from a single sample in a study of blood T cell repertoires in COVID-19. Sequenced by immunoSEQ multiplex PCR; TCRdb stores in-frame clones only, minus some. The table includes around 260,000 clones, 65% to 85% detected once. Sequenced: peripheral blood. These receptors all stem from a person aged 65 to 85 with COVID-19, enrolled during active disease.

This clone was picked up a small number of times. The chain combines TRBV2 with TRBJ2-3; maybe TRBD1 (5 bases). Per the germline V gene, CDR1 is SNHLY and CDR2 is FYNNEI. V was trimmed by 2 bases and J by 1 base, leaving 7 bases between them. This CDR3 region has 14 residues. Here the CDR3 reads CASSELRGTDTQYF. The CDR3 nucleotides are TGTGCCAGCAGTGAACTCAGGGGCACAGATACGCAGTATTTT.

This clone was observed a single time. V gene TRBV18 combines with J gene TRBJ2-1, with 8 bases identical to TRBD2. J gave up 7 bases and V 2 bases, and 4 bases lay outside the gene matches. The CDR3 sequence is 14 residues long. The germline gives CDR1 KGHSH, CDR2 LQKENI. In DNA form, the CDR3 reads TGTGCCAGCTCACCAGCGGGAGGACTAAATGAGCAGTTCTTC. Its translation is CASSPAGGLNEQFF.

The chain joins TRBV6-6 to TRBJ1-1; D might be TRBD1 (5 bases). In germline, CDR1 is MNHNY, CDR2 SVGAGI (reference sequence). The CDR3 sequence is 13 residues long. V was shortened by 4 bases and J by 4 bases, with 10 bases between the two germline ends. CDR3 bases: TGTGCCAGCAGTTTTGGGGCGTCCACTGAAGCTTTCTTT. Its translation: CASSFGASTEAFF.

This clone was counted only a few times. The rearrangement links TRBV19 to TRBJ1-5; TRBD1 matches 8 bases. The CDR3 has 17 amino acids. Germline V gene lookup returns CDR1 LNHDA and CDR2 SQIVND (reference sequence). Trimming took 0 bases from V and 5 from J; bases not matched to a gene: 9. The CDR3 DNA reads as TGTGCCAGTAGTATAGATAGTAGGACAGGGATTCATCAGCCCCAGCATTTT. Residues: CASSIDSRTGIHQPQHF.

The chain's CDR3 is CASSRPGTGLYEQYF. CDR3 bases: TGTGCCAGCAGCCGCCCCGGGACAGGCTTATACGAGCAGTACTTC. The chain combines TRBV14 with TRBJ2-7, with 8 bases matching TRBD1. The V gene's germline CDR1 is SGHDN and CDR2 FVKESK. CDR3 size: 15 residues. The V segment lost 4 bases and the J segment 4 bases; nucleotides outside the gene matches: 9.

The V call is TRBV19, the J call TRBJ1-2, with D unresolved. The CDR3 consists of 15 residues. Germline V gene lookup returns CDR1 LNHDA and CDR2 SQIVND (reference sequence). The germline V and J ends were trimmed by 9 bases and 5 bases, with 22 bases remaining between them. The CDR3 is CASRTQIRGEYGYTF. The CDR3 coding sequence is TGTGCCAGCCGAACACAGATCCGGGGAGAATATGGCTACACCTTC.

This chain links TRBV29-1 with TRBJ1-4; D perhaps matches TRBD1 (5 bases). CDR1 is SQVTM, CDR2 ANQGSEA, per germline. The CDR3 extends over 12 amino acids. The V end lost 6 bases, the J end lost 5 bases, and 10 bases lay between the germline ends. CDR3 nucleotides: TGCAGCGTGCGGGACCCAAATGAAAAACTGTTTTTT. It is translated as CSVRDPNEKLFF.

The CDR3 spells CASSRAGDRYNEQFF. The CDR3 nucleotides read TGTGCCAGCAGCCGAGCGGGGGACCGCTACAATGAGCAGTTCTTC. J is TRBJ2-1 and V is TRBV5-8, with TRBD2 matching over 8 bases. The CDR3 covers 15 residues. Germline trimming cut 4 bases from V and 3 bases from J; bases unmatched to any gene: 6. The germline V gene encodes CDR1 SGHTS and CDR2 YDEGEE.

The genes are TRBV5-1 and TRBJ1-5; D remains ambiguous. Germline loops: CDR1 SGHRS, CDR2 YFSETQ. V was clipped by 0 bases and J by 4 bases, with 8 bases between them. The CDR3 sequence is 14 residues long. The CDR3 spells CASSLGLFNQPQHF. The CDR3 DNA sequence: TGCGCCAGCAGCTTGGGGCTCTTTAATCAGCCCCAGCATTTT.

The J gene is TRBJ2-1, the V gene TRBV7-8; 12 nucleotides match TRBD2. In germline, CDR1 is SGHVS, CDR2 FQNEAQ. The CDR3 covers 18 residues. J was trimmed by 3 bases and V by 1 base; bases with no gene match: 7. CDR3 sequence (DNA): TGTGCCAGCAGCTTAGTTACTCTAGCGGGAGGGGGCTACAATGAGCAGTTCTTC. It codes for CASSLVTLAGGGYNEQFF.

The V gene is TRBV19, the J gene TRBJ2-3; D may be TRBD2 (5 bases). CDR1 LNHDA and CDR2 SQIVND come from the germline V gene (reference sequence). Trimming took off 0 bases at V and 4 bases at J, with 8 bases between the two ends. The CDR3 is 14 amino acids. The DNA for the CDR3 is TGTGCCAGTAGTATAGACCCGGGGTCAGATACGCAGTATTTT. It codes for CASSIDPGSDTQYF.

The chain has TRBV7-9 and TRBJ2-3, with 7 bases fitting TRBD2. The junction had 4 bases not matched to a gene; V was cut back by 0 bases and J by 1 base. The CDR3 totals 16 residues. Per germline, CDR1 SEHNR and CDR2 FQNEAQ (reference sequence). In DNA form, the CDR3 reads TGTGCCAGCAGCTTAGCGTTTGGACTAGGCACAGATACGCAGTATTTT. This encodes CASSLAFGLGTDTQYF.

The chain employs TRBV6-2 or TRBV6-3 and TRBJ1-4; 7 nucleotides match TRBD1. The CDR3 runs to 15 residues. Germline loops: CDR1 MNHEY, CDR2 SVGEGT. The trim removed 5 bases at V and 4 bases at J, leaving 7 bases unmatched. This CDR3 reads CASSASGGRNEKLFF. The CDR3 nucleotides read TGTGCCAGCAGTGCCTCAGGGGGTCGTAATGAAAAACTGTTTTTT.

This rearrangement joins TRBV6-5 to TRBJ2-1; TRBD2 matches at 12 bases. Germline trimming cut 5 bases from V and 9 bases from J; bases unmatched to any gene: 5. The CDR3 contains 14 residues. Germline lookup yields CDR1 MNHEY and CDR2 SVGAGI. CDR3 region: CASSLAGGRGEQFF. The CDR3, as DNA: TGTGCCAGCAGTCTAGCGGGGGGGCGTGGTGAGCAGTTCTTC.

The chain employs TRBV2 and TRBJ1-4, with D unresolved. The CDR3 is 17 amino acids. The V end was cut by 4 bases, the J end by 2 bases, with 17 bases between. Germline V lookup: CDR1 SNHLY, CDR2 FYNNEI. CDR3 sequence reads: CASSAAVVFMTNEKLFF. As DNA, the CDR3 is TGTGCCAGCAGTGCGGCGGTAGTATTCATGACTAATGAAAAACTGTTTTTT.

The chain is built from TRBV28 and TRBJ2-3; weak D call: TRBD2 (5 bases). The CDR3 has 20 amino acids. V was shortened by 0 bases and J by 2 bases, with 24 bases between the two germline ends. Germline CDR1 reads MDHEN; CDR2 reads SYDVKM. The CDR3, as DNA: TGTGCCAGCAGTTTATGGGGTGATGAGGGTTCCCAACAACTCACAGATACGCAGTATTTT. Protein: CASSLWGDEGSQQLTDTQYF.

The chain joins TRBV15 to TRBJ2-7; 7 bases are shared with TRBD1. Germline V gene sequence: CDR1 LNHNV, CDR2 YYDKDF (reference sequence). The junction had 4 bases not matched to a gene; V was cut back by 5 bases and J by 3 bases. The CDR3 is made up of 13 amino acids. As DNA, the CDR3 is TGTGCCACCAGCCCGGGACAGCTCTACGAGCAGTACTTC. Encoded protein: CATSPGQLYEQYF.